This T cell receptor beta chain was identified in a study of coeliac disease. The protocol was immunoSEQ multiplex PCR, while the TCRdb copy is restricted to in-frame clones and leaves out a portion. The table includes roughly 1,000 clones, roughly 54% detected once. To note about this clone: What it binds is unknown.

The CDR3 totals 17 residues. Germline-derived CDR1 and CDR2 are MDHEN and SYDVKM. Trimming cost V 6 bases and J 8 bases; bases outside gene matches: 18. Study outcomes and limitations: Active celiac intraepithelial and lamina propria samples had lower TRB and TRG clonality than control samples. Cross-contamination between intraepithelial and lamina propria cells was possible.

The TCR comes from a woman in her 30s without celiac disease. This sequence joins TRBV28 and TRBJ2-2, with 7 positions matching TRBD2. The source material was intraepithelial lymphocytes from the gut. The CDR3 coding sequence is TGTGCCAGCAGCCCTAATTCTGGGCGGGGGATGGAGGGGGAGCTGTTTTTT. This sequence encodes CASSPNSGRGMEGELFF.